Shown below are 15 T cell receptor beta chains from a single sample sequenced in a study of cytomegalovirus exposure and HLA in healthy donors. Sequencing used immunoSEQ multiplex PCR; TCRdb keeps in-frame clones, though not all of them. This sample has 100,000 to 150,000 clones, with approximately 95% found just once. The specimen sequenced was PBMCs. These receptors were collected from a man between 18 and 29 years old in good health and CMV-seronegative.

The J gene is TRBJ2-7, the V gene TRBV27; TRBD1 is a possible D gene (6 bases). Germline-derived CDR1 and CDR2 are MNHEY and SMNVEV (reference sequence). The CDR3 is 11 amino acids. The chain's CDR3 is CSSGDSYEQYF. The CDR3 DNA follows: TGTTCCTCAGGGGATTCCTACGAGCAGTACTTC.

The chain uses TRBV7-9 and TRBJ2-7; 7 bases are a match to TRBD1. The CDR3 is 12 amino acids. Germline-derived CDR1 and CDR2 are SEHNR and FQNEAQ (reference sequence). The J segment lost 5 bases and the V segment lost 7 bases, leaving 5 bases of the junction unmatched. CDR3 DNA sequence: TGTGCCAGCAATCGACAGGGTAACGAGCAGTACTTC. This encodes CASNRQGNEQYF.

This chain links TRBV6-5 with TRBJ1-4, with D possibly being TRBD1 (5 bases). The CDR3 covers 14 residues. Germline V lookup: CDR1 MNHEY, CDR2 SVGAGI. The V and J ends lost 6 bases and 6 bases respectively, with 14 bases between them. CDR3 DNA sequence: TGTGCCAGCAGCACCTTCCCCAGGGATGAAAAACTGTTTTTT. Translation: CASSTFPRDEKLFF.

The V and J genes are TRBV6-5 and TRBJ1-1; D is uncertain. Germline V gives CDR1 MNHEY, CDR2 SVGAGI. The CDR3 covers 12 residues. Between the trimmed V and J ends, which lost 5 bases and 4 bases, there was a span of 8 bases. The CDR3 DNA is TGTGCCAGCAGTCCTGAGGGCACTGAAGCTTTCTTT. The encoded protein is CASSPEGTEAFF.

The chain has TRBV2 and TRBJ2-7; the match to TRBD2 covers 10 bases. Germline loops: CDR1 SNHLY, CDR2 FYNNEI. The CDR3 extends over 15 amino acids. Trimming removed 3 bases from V and 5 bases from J; junction bases left unmatched: 7. CDR3: CASSDPLAGDNEQYF. In nucleotides, the CDR3 is TGTGCCAGCAGTGATCCGCTAGCGGGAGATAACGAGCAGTACTTC.

The V call is TRBV27, the J call TRBJ2-1; D is perhaps TRBD2 (6 bases). CDR1 and CDR2 from the germline V gene are MNHEY and SMNVEV (reference sequence). Trimming left V 3 bases short and J 5 bases short, with 11 bases between. The CDR3 totals 14 residues. The CDR3 DNA reads TGTGCCAGCAGTTTCTGGCGGGGCCACAATGAGCAGTTCTTC. Translated: CASSFWRGHNEQFF.

V usage is TRBV7-9 and J usage is TRBJ2-7, with TRBD2 matching 12 bases. CDR1 and CDR2 (germline): SEHNR, FQNEAQ (reference sequence). The CDR3 consists of 16 residues. V was pared by 5 bases and J by 11 bases, with 16 bases of the junction left unmatched. The CDR3 reads CASSPGPLLAGGYKYF. The DNA for the CDR3 is TGTGCCAGCAGCCCTGGGCCCCTACTAGCGGGAGGTTATAAGTACTTC.

This clone appeared a single time. This chain links TRBV4-2 with TRBJ1-3, with 10 bases aligning to TRBD1. V gave up 6 bases and J gave up 2 bases; unmatched junction bases: 4. CDR3 length: 15 residues. CDR1 LGHNA and CDR2 YNFKEQ come from the germline V gene. The CDR3 protein is CASRTGGLTGNTIYF. The CDR3 nucleotides are TGTGCCAGCAGGACAGGGGGCCTAACTGGAAACACCATATATTTT.

The rearrangement links TRBV7-9 to TRBJ2-5, with a weak D call TRBD1 (6 bases). The germline CDR1 and CDR2 sequences are SEHNR and FQNEAQ (reference sequence). V was cut by 5 bases and J by 1 base, with 11 bases left in between. This CDR3 spans 14 amino acids. CDR3 protein: CASSPLDSQETQYF. The DNA for the CDR3 is TGTGCCAGCAGCCCCCTGGACAGCCAAGAGACCCAGTACTTC.

This sequence joins TRBV19 and TRBJ1-1; D remains ambiguous. Germline V gene lookup returns CDR1 LNHDA and CDR2 SQIVND (reference sequence). This CDR3 is built from 13 residues. V shed 5 bases and J shed 5 bases, with 12 bases lying between them. For the CDR3, the DNA is TGTGCCAGTAGTTCGGGGAAGGCGACTGAAGCTTTCTTT. It yields the protein CASSSGKATEAFF.

This clone was detected only once. This chain uses TRBV7-2 with TRBJ1-2, with 9 positions matching TRBD1. This CDR3 is built from 13 residues. Germline-derived CDR1 and CDR2 are SGHTA and FQGNSA. V lost 4 bases and J lost 10; bases outside the gene matches: 7. The CDR3 loop is CASSYRDREFYTF. The CDR3 DNA is TGTGCCAGCAGCTACCGGGACAGGGAGTTCTACACCTTC.

This clone has a single count. The rearrangement links TRBV6-5 to TRBJ2-1, with a tentative D call TRBD2 (7 bases). V was shortened by 2 bases and J by 0 bases, with 11 bases between the two germline ends. Germline CDR1 reads MNHEY; CDR2 reads SVGAGI. This CDR3 region has 16 residues. This chain's CDR3 is CASSYRGGSSYNEQFF. CDR3 in DNA: TGTGCCAGCAGTTACAGGGGGGGAAGCTCCTACAATGAGCAGTTCTTC.

This clone was counted once. CDR3 nucleotide sequence: TGTGCCAGCAGCTTAGGACGGGGACAGGGGGAGACCCAGTACTTC. It translates to CASSLGRGQGETQYF. The J gene is TRBJ2-5, the V gene TRBV7-2; TRBD1 matches 10 bases. The ends lost 1 base at V and 5 bases at J; junction bases unmatched: 4. Per germline, CDR1 SGHTA and CDR2 FQGNSA. The CDR3 is made up of 15 amino acids.

The rearrangement links TRBV7-9 to TRBJ2-1; D remains ambiguous. Trimming stripped 5 bases from V and 0 bases from J, with 14 bases between. Germline CDR1 reads SEHNR; CDR2 reads FQNEAQ (reference sequence). The CDR3 is 16 amino acids. The CDR3 bases are TGTGCCAGCAGCCCCCGCTTGGCCCGCTCCTACAATGAGCAGTTCTTC. Translated, it gives CASSPRLARSYNEQFF.

The rearrangement uses TRBV4-3 and TRBJ2-3; D is uncertain. Germline V lookup: CDR1 LGHNA, CDR2 YSLEER. The V and J ends lost 1 base and 2 bases respectively, with 13 bases between them. CDR3 size: 16 residues. CDR3 sequence (DNA): TGCGCCAGCAGCCAAGCAAGAAGGAGTTTCACAGATACGCAGTATTTT. It translates to CASSQARRSFTDTQYF.